These 19 T cell receptor beta chains came from one sample sequenced in a study of identical twins. TCRdb ran MiXCR on the 5' RACE reads and lists one entry per CDR3 protein. The sample shows roughly 240,000 distinct CDR3 sequences, approximately 7% of them seen only once. The same sample was also studied in work on yellow fever vaccine responses in identical twins.

The sample consisted of memory (CD45RO+) T cells sorted from blood. The receptors derive from a woman under 30 in good health.

J is TRBJ1-1 and V is TRBV6-1; tentative D call: TRBD1 (6 bases). CDR3 length: 14 amino acids. Germline V gives CDR1 MNHNS, CDR2 SASEGT. The V gene lost 5 bases and the J gene lost 4 bases, with 14 bases spanning the gap. CDR3 sequence (DNA): TGTGCCAGCAGTCCCCAGGGGAGTAGCACTGAAGCTTTCTTT. Translated: CASSPQGSSTEAFF.

V is TRBV5-5 and J is TRBJ1-1, with D possibly being TRBD1 (6 bases). V was clipped by 3 bases and J by 3 bases, with 12 bases between them. The CDR3 has 14 residues. The V gene's germline CDR1 is SGHKS and CDR2 YYEKEE (reference sequence). The CDR3 region is CASSSQGLDTEAFF. In DNA form, the CDR3 reads TGTGCCAGCAGCTCGCAGGGGCTTGACACTGAAGCTTTCTTT.

This chain joins TRBV19 and TRBJ2-3, with 7 bases matching TRBD1. V gave up 7 bases and J gave up 3 bases; unmatched junction bases: 7. The CDR3 totals 14 residues. The V gene's germline CDR1 is LNHDA and CDR2 SQIVND (reference sequence). The CDR3 spells CASKGAGTTDTQYF. CDR3 bases: TGTGCCAGTAAGGGGGCTGGTACAACAGATACGCAGTATTTT.

The genes are TRBV5-1 and TRBJ2-1; D ambiguous. The CDR3 has 20 amino acids. CDR1 and CDR2 from the germline V gene are SGHRS and YFSETQ. Trimming cost V 2 bases and J 0 bases, with 24 bases left between them. The CDR3 protein is CASSLGPHIFSWGSYNEQFF. CDR3 DNA sequence: TGCGCCAGCAGCTTAGGGCCCCATATCTTTAGTTGGGGCTCCTACAATGAGCAGTTCTTC.

This clonotype has a handful of counts. The chain combines TRBV20-1 with TRBJ2-2, with D possibly TRBD1 on 6 matching bases. CDR1 is DFQATT, CDR2 SNEGSKA, per germline (reference sequence). This CDR3 contains 15 residues. V was clipped by 2 bases and J by 5 bases, with 15 bases between them. The CDR3 coding sequence is TGCAGTGCTAGAACGACTGGGACATCAACCGGGGAGCTGTTTTTT. It encodes CSARTTGTSTGELFF.

The chain is built from TRBV5-1 and TRBJ2-2; 8 bases fit TRBD1. The CDR3 extends over 14 amino acids. V lost 4 bases and J lost 5; bases outside the gene matches: 4. Germline CDR1 and CDR2: SGHRS and YFSETQ. This CDR3 reads CASSMGQATGELFF. Here the CDR3 DNA reads TGCGCCAGCAGCATGGGACAGGCGACCGGGGAGCTGTTTTTT.

This clonotype was counted ten times or more. V is TRBV10-3 and J is TRBJ2-2; perhaps TRBD2 as D (5 bases). With 8 bases removed from V and 4 bases from J, the gap between germline ends came to 5 bases. CDR3 length: 11 residues. Germline CDR1 reads ENHRY; CDR2 reads SYGVKD. The CDR3, as DNA: TGTGCCATCGAGGGCACCGGGGAGCTGTTTTTT. Translated: CAIEGTGELFF.

This clonotype has a handful of counts. The V call is TRBV24-1, the J call TRBJ1-1, with D possibly being TRBD1 (5 bases). V was trimmed by 7 bases and J by 1 base, leaving 6 bases between them. The CDR3 covers 12 residues. The germline CDR1 and CDR2 sequences are KGHDR and SFDVKD. CDR3 region: CATRDTNTEAFF. The CDR3 DNA is TGTGCCACCAGGGACACGAACACTGAAGCTTTCTTT.

This clonotype was seen a few times. Compared with germline, one end of the junction differs, possibly owing to a read error. The chain joins TRBV2 to TRBJ2-7; TRBD2 matches 7 bases. CDR3 length equals 12 residues. Germline CDR1 SNHLY, CDR2 FYNNEI. The CDR3 here is CAKGLPSYEQDF. The CDR3, as DNA: TGTGCCAAGGGACTACCCTCCTACGAGCAGGACTTC.

The chain joins TRBV5-1 to TRBJ1-3; D is uncertain. The CDR3 totals 15 residues. V shed 0 bases and J shed 0 bases, with 7 bases lying between them. The germline gives CDR1 SGHRS, CDR2 YFSETQ. The CDR3 is CASSLGSNSGNTIYF. CDR3 DNA: TGCGCCAGCAGCTTGGGGTCCAACTCTGGAAACACCATATATTTT.

At least ten counts were recorded for this clonotype. The chain has TRBV9 and TRBJ2-1; D is undetermined. CDR1 and CDR2 (germline): SGDLS, YYNGEE. The V end was cut by 3 bases, the J end by 1 base, with 8 bases between. The CDR3 is made up of 14 amino acids. CDR3 amino acids: CASSATESYNEQFF. CDR3 coding DNA: TGTGCCAGCAGCGCCACGGAATCCTACAATGAGCAGTTCTTC.

The chain carries TRBV29-1 and TRBJ1-5; D is perhaps TRBD1 (5 bases). CDR1 SQVTM and CDR2 ANQGSEA come from the germline V gene. With 2 bases removed from V and 2 bases from J, the gap between germline ends came to 7 bases. The CDR3 totals 13 residues. The CDR3 is CSVETGGNQPQHF. CDR3 bases: TGCAGCGTTGAAACGGGGGGCAATCAGCCCCAGCATTTT.

This clonotype has a count of ten or more. V is TRBV6-5 and J is TRBJ1-3; TRBD1 aligns across 7 bases. Germline V gene sequence: CDR1 MNHEY, CDR2 SVGAGI. The CDR3 length is 16 residues. The V segment lost 0 bases and the J segment 3 bases; nucleotides outside the gene matches: 5. The chain's CDR3 is CASSYSGTGDGNTIYF. As DNA, the CDR3 is TGTGCCAGCAGTTACTCGGGAACAGGGGATGGAAACACCATATATTTT.

The rearrangement uses TRBV12-3 or TRBV12-4 and TRBJ2-7; 8 bases are shared with TRBD2. The CDR3 is made up of 14 amino acids. Trimming took 0 bases from V and 4 from J; bases not matched to a gene: 2. The CDR3 DNA sequence: TGTGCCAGCAGTTTAGCTAGCGGGACTTACGAGCAGTACTTC. Protein sequence: CASSLASGTYEQYF.

This chain joins TRBV6-4 and TRBJ2-1; 8 bases are a match to TRBD1. This CDR3 contains 14 residues. Germline values: CDR1 MRHNA, CDR2 SNTAGT. J gave up 4 bases and V 3 bases, and 2 bases lay outside the gene matches. The CDR3 DNA reads TGTGCCAGCAGTGAACAGGGGGTTTACAATGAGCAGTTCTTC. Amino acids: CASSEQGVYNEQFF.

This chain uses TRBV11-2 with TRBJ2-3; possible D gene TRBD2, 7 bases. This CDR3 region has 16 residues. Germline V gene data show CDR1 as SGHAT and CDR2 as FQNNGV. Trimming shortened V by 0 bases and J by 9 bases, and 19 bases separated the two germline ends. The CDR3 nucleotides are TGTGCCAGCAGCTTAGAGGCGGGGGCCCCCGATTACACGCAGTATTTT. It codes for CASSLEAGAPDYTQYF.

This clonotype was counted many times. The genes are TRBV7-8 and TRBJ2-7, with 8 positions matching TRBD1. Trimming at V came to 4 bases and at J to 3 bases, leaving 5 bases not matched to a gene. The V gene's germline CDR1 is SGHVS and CDR2 FQNEAQ. The CDR3 totals 14 residues. This CDR3 reads CASSYGQGLYEQYF. The DNA for the CDR3 is TGTGCCAGCAGCTACGGACAGGGCCTCTACGAGCAGTACTTC.

The sample holds a few counts of this clonotype. This chain links TRBV5-1 with TRBJ2-5, with D hard to call. Trimming shortened V by 0 bases and J by 3 bases, and 6 bases separated the two germline ends. Germline CDR1 is SGHRS and CDR2 is YFSETQ. The CDR3 has 13 residues. In DNA, the CDR3 is TGCGCCAGCAGCTTGGTGGGGAAAGAGACCCAGTACTTC. This gives the protein CASSLVGKETQYF.

This chain links TRBV2 with TRBJ1-4, with unresolved D. Germline values: CDR1 SNHLY, CDR2 FYNNEI. The ends were cut back, 8 bases at V and 12 bases at J, with 13 bases in the middle. There are 11 residues in the CDR3. The DNA of the CDR3 is TGTGCCAGCGTCGAAGGAATCCAACTGTTTTTT. Translation: CASVEGIQLFF. Full variable domain (outside the CDR3, taken from reference TRBV2 and TRBJ1-4): EPEVTQTPSHQVTQMGQEVILRCVPISNHLYFYWYRQILGQKVEFLVSFYNNEISEKSEIFDDQFSVERPDGSNFTLKIRSTKLEDSAMYFCASVEGIQLFFGSGTQLSVL.